The clone carrying this TCR beta chain was observed a handful of times. Its antigen remains unidentified. The CDR3 covers 12 residues. Per the germline V gene, CDR1 is SEHNR and CDR2 is FQNEAQ (reference sequence). With V trimmed by 4 bases and J by 10 bases, 7 bases remained unmatched. One entry per CDR3 protein results from TCRdb running MiXCR on the reads. Of approximately 180,000 distinct CDR3 sequences detected, about a sixth appear once; the ten largest clones hold roughly a quarter. The sample is drawn from a study of T cell repertoires in cytomegalovirus infection. Looking at the study overall: Shared public TCR beta signatures pointed to both CMV infection and a matching HLA type.

General study points: Carriers of CMV and the relevant HLA type were discriminated by public TCR beta frequency. The response measured ex vivo was dominated by TCR beta clonotypes (HLA-C-restricted and CMV-specific).

Source material: CD8+ T cells from PBMCs. The chain is built from TRBV7-9 and TRBJ2-7; TRBD1 matches at 7 bases. The clonotype originates from a human donor in good health (CMV status not recorded). Some clones in this sample may be carry-over from other donors' samples. CDR3 in amino acids: CASSSDRQDQYF. The CDR3 DNA reads TGTGCCAGCAGCTCGGACAGGCAGGACCAGTACTTC.